This T cell receptor beta chain came from a study of T cell changes during pregnancy in multiple sclerosis. TCRdb's copy holds only in-frame clones and misses some; the assay was immunoSEQ multiplex PCR. The profile shows approximately 110,000 clones, approximately 91% of them singletons. From germline, CDR1 is SNHLY and CDR2 FYNNEI. V gave up 8 bases and J gave up 6 bases, with 17 bases separating them. The CDR3 sequence is 14 residues long. This clone was seen just once. Sequencing used peripheral blood, obtained after pregnancy. The chain uses TRBV2 and TRBJ1-5; D might be TRBD1 (6 bases). The TCR sequence derives from a female donor with multiple sclerosis, enrolled in a pregnancy study. The CDR3 nucleotides read TGTGCCAGCTCCAGCCCTCAGGGGATTCAGCCCCAGCATTTT. Its protein product is CASSSPQGIQPQHF.